The present entry profiles one TCR beta chain with its context. No antigen is known for it. No much larger clone is present one base from it, and per-base qualities are unavailable. Other DNA sequences in this specimen translate into the identical CDR3. From its cysteine to its phenylalanine, the CDR3 spans 14 amino acids. Of the read, only the CDR3 DNA is kept; its 42 bases are in frame from base 1. CDR1 and CDR2, per the germline V gene, are SGHRS and YFSETQ. V gives up 7 bases and J gives up 2 bases, and the segment between their germline ends measures 15 bases. These data are taken from a study of cytomegalovirus exposure and HLA in healthy donors (dated by TCRdb to the late 2010s). Turning to the overall study: According to an earlier analysis of around 600 of the donors, 150 million to 200 million T cells yielded roughly 100 million unique TCR beta sequences and about 300 Gb of sequence data. Approximately 310 gigabases of sequencing data and around 87 million unique TCR sequences were included in an early release covering about 700 HLA-typed donors. The genetic ancestry cluster associated with self-reported Caucasian donors included approximately 85% of the approximately 430 genotyped donors. The study aimed to test whether cataloging public T cell receptors could reveal signatures of past pathogen exposure. The study used immunosequencing to profile the T cell repertoires of about 670 subjects and linked those repertoires to cytomegalovirus serostatus. A separate validation cohort of roughly 130 different subjects was used in addition to the roughly 620-subject first cohort. To predict cytomegalovirus infection status, the study combined high-throughput TCR immunosequencing, statistical association of individual TCRs with disease status, and machine learning. A later analysis re-analyzed previously published TCR beta repertoires from 660 or so donors and added high-resolution HLA genotyping to study TCR occurrence patterns. Rather than using new phenotypic data, the later analysis identified candidate immune exposures from TCR beta sequences and from how often those sequences occurred across donors. In an earlier analysis of roughly 540 of the donors, high-throughput TCR beta sequencing was used to judge whether each TCR beta V gene segment behaved as functional or pseudogenic. Donor age, sex, ethnicity and CMV serostatus were compiled alongside the repertoire data. Genome-wide SNP genotypes for about three fifths of the roughly 700 donors were used in a later genetic analysis, which treated that subset as a discovery cohort. All discovery cohort repertoires had been generated on a single sequencing platform. Both class I and class II loci were covered by HLA typing, at four-digit resolution. Typing coverage differed by locus: A, B, C, DRB1 and DQB1 were typed in roughly 620-630 donors, DQA1 in 522, DPA1 in some 610, and DPB1 in 450 to 480. Because of strong linkage in the cohort, a handful of DR-DQ haplotypes were treated as single units for association and clustering. Among around 400 genotyped donors of the cohort, an average of around 240,000 unique TCR beta nucleotide sequences was sequenced per donor, of which about 19% were non-productive. Broader findings and caveats from the paper: In the study, roughly 160 TCR beta chains were listed as associated with cytomegalovirus. Correlated functional status among segregating V segments might reflect linkage disequilibrium, but an unknown experimental factor could not be ruled out. Because counts were too low, approximately 18 rarely observed V segments, including chromosome 9 orphons, were excluded from the earlier analysis of 587 of the donors. Roughly uniform sequencing depth across donors was assumed in presence/absence analyses, although this assumption may not hold. According to a later analysis, most CMV-associated TCR beta chains appeared to be HLA-restricted, and the HLA associations seemed to be driven largely by CMV exposure. Some IMGT-functional V segments, including TRBV6-2 and TRBV6-3, could not be told apart with the 87-base-pair reads, so those segments were excluded. For the cohort, immune exposure information was limited to CMV serostatus. A few of the identified cytomegalovirus-associated TCR beta chains were confirmed in vitro to be specific for cytomegalovirus antigens. It was suggested by the authors that the approach could potentially be generalized to other disease states and immunological phenotypes. The classifier was reported to diagnose cytomegalovirus status with high specificity and sensitivity in both the original and validation cohorts. A further reported finding was that TCR beta sequences accurately predicted the HLA-A and HLA-B alleles for most subjects in the first cohort. Several of the top co-occurrence clusters appeared to be linked to parvovirus B19, influenza, CMV and Epstein-Barr virus, according to a later analysis. Compared with equally common non-associated chains, HLA-associated TCR beta chains in a later analysis were more clonally expanded and had lower generation probabilities. Broadly in line with IMGT annotations, most TCR beta V segments showed up in productive rearrangements about 87% or about 30% of the time in an earlier analysis of a few hundred of the donors. In this cohort, only TCR beta chains were sequenced, and detectable features were limited by the absence of alpha or paired-chain data. V-gene and J-gene trimming of TCR beta chains was associated with a missense DCLRE1C variant in a later genetic analysis, and the association was replicated in an independent cohort. According to a later analysis, TCR association rates differed among HLA loci, with DRB1 alleles showing the most associated TCRs and HLA-C alleles showing the fewest. Compared with the roughly 700-donor mean, donors in an Asian-associated ancestry cluster had fewer N-insertions in productive TCRs, according to a later genetic analysis. When HLA alleles, especially DR and DQ, strongly co-occurred, attributing TCR associations to individual alleles was difficult. Across donors, most TCR sequences were observed very rarely, whereas some public TCRs were present in many individuals. Because some donors lacked HLA typing at each locus, the association tests relied only on the typed subset. Specific HLA alleles were associated with 16,951 TCR beta sequences at a false discovery rate of 0.05 in a later analysis. A cluster of highly shared sequence variants was judged likely to represent a technical artifact of the sequencing pipeline.

Library prep was done by the immunoSEQ multiplex PCR assay. A mixture of 60 forward primers for TCR Vbeta segments and 13 reverse primers for TCR Jbeta segments was used in the multiplex PCR. A multiplex PCR assay on genomic DNA amplified the CDR3 region of rearranged TCR beta genes. The amplified TCR beta libraries were sequenced on the Illumina HiSeq System as 87-base-pair reads. The published analysis was carried out like this. A later analysis counted tens of millions of unique TCR beta chains across the 600 to 850 repertoires, and 9 million to 14 million of these chains were shared by at least two donors. Raw reads were error-corrected and collapsed into unique sequences by a nearest-neighbor algorithm in which closely related sequences were merged to remove PCR and sequencing errors. To assign V, D and J gene segments, CDR3 sequences were aligned to IMGT reference sequences. Each retained sequence needed at least a six-nucleotide match to both a V gene segment and a J gene segment. A rearrangement counted as productive if the CDR3 had no stop codons and remained in frame with V and J, and every other rearrangement counted as non-productive. Following IMGT convention, CDR3 was defined as the stretch from the second conserved V-encoded cysteine to the conserved J-encoded phenylalanine. Sequences without an unambiguous match to a single V gene segment were excluded from the earlier analysis of over 500 of the donors. In an earlier analysis of approximately 560 of the donors, a V segment was called functional when productive rearrangements were above 56.7%, and segregating when the standard deviation between donors exceeded 5%. A statistical classification framework was built to diagnose cytomegalovirus status from the catalog of TCR beta chain sequences. V and J gene assignment, in a later analysis, came from comparing TCR nucleotide sequences with IMGT/GENE-DB human TR gene sequences. Using the TCRdist pipeline, a later analysis assigned CDR3 sequences along with most-parsimonious VDJ recombination scenarios. In a later analysis, each TCR beta chain was defined by its CDR3 amino acid sequence together with its V-gene family, and reads without a unique V-gene family were excluded. In a later analysis, fewer than 600 highly shared, low-generation-probability nucleotide sequences were removed to address suspected cross-contamination and a sequencing artifact. In a later analysis, a clonal expansion index for each public chain was calculated from normalized within-repertoire ranks of inferred template counts. Generation probabilities in a later analysis came from a VDJ recombination model fitted to out-of-frame rearrangements, and those results were checked against IGoR. A later analysis scored TCR-TCR, TCR-HLA and TCR-CMV co-occurrence with hypergeometric tests, applying a repertoire-size bias correction to TCR pairs. A later analysis estimated false discovery rates by permuting HLA or CMV assignments 20 times. In a later analysis, co-occurring TCRs were grouped using DBSCAN, and TCRdist sequence similarity was added for clustering within HLA-allele-positive subsets. Co-occurrence clustering excluded repertoires with fewer than 30,000 or more than 120,000 public chains, plus five with anomalous nucleotide sharing. In TCRdb, the immuneACCESS table is reduced to in-frame sequences with V and J assigned. These tables do not hold every clone; where another copy was compared, an unresolved V gene accounts for under half, and the others remain unexplained. D and trimming were read from the DNA, whereas the V and J calls and clone size are those reported in that table. The sample data list some 140,000 clones, and over 65% of these were observed just once. The top ten clones comprise 1% to 1.5% of the sample.

The cohort comprised some 730 healthy bone marrow donors. Cohort members were all nominally healthy when sampled, although unrecorded immune exposures were likely present. The donor tested CMV seronegative, placing the donor among the 350 to 400 seronegative members of the cohort. A peripheral blood sample was provided by each donor, and peripheral blood mononuclear cells were used for TCR beta sequencing. Genomic DNA extraction from the blood cell samples was performed with the Qiagen DNeasy Blood Extraction Kit. In this chain, TRBV5-1 is recombined with TRBJ2-5, and possibly TRBD1, on 6 matching bases. Sequenced: PBMCs. The clonotype originates from a man aged 50 or older in good health and CMV-seronegative. The CDR3: CASCPGTRQETQYF. The sequenced DNA is TGCGCCAGCTGTCCCGGGACAAGGCAAGAGACCCAGTACTTC.